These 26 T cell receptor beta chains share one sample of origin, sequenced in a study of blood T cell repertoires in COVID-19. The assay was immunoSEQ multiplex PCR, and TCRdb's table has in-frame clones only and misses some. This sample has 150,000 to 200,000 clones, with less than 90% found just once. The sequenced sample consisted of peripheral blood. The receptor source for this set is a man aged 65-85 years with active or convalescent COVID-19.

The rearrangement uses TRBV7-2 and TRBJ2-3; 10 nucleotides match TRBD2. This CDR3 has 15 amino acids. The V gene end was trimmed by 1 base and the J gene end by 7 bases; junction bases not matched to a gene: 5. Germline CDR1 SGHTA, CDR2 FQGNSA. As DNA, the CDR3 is TGTGCCAGCAGCTTAGAACTAGCGGGGCGCAATACGCAGTATTTT. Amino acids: CASSLELAGRNTQYF.

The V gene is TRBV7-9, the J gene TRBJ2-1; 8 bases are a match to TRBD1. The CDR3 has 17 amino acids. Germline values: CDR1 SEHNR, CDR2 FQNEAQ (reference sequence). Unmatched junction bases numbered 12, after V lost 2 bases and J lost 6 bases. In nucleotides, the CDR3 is TGTGCCAGCAGCTTAATACGAGGACAGGGCTTGGTCAATGAGCAGTTCTTC. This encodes CASSLIRGQGLVNEQFF.

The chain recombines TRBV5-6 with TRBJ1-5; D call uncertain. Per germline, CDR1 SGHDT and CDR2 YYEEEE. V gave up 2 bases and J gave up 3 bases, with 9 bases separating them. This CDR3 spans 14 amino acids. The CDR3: CASSFFRDNQPQHF. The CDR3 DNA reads TGTGCCAGCAGCTTCTTTAGAGACAATCAGCCCCAGCATTTT. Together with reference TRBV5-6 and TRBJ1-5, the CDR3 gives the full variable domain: DAGVTQSPTHLIKTRGQQVTLRCSPKSGHDTVSWYQQALGQGPQFIFQYYEEEERQRGNFPDRFSGHQFPNYSSELNVNALLLGDSALYLCASSFFRDNQPQHFGDGTRLSIL.

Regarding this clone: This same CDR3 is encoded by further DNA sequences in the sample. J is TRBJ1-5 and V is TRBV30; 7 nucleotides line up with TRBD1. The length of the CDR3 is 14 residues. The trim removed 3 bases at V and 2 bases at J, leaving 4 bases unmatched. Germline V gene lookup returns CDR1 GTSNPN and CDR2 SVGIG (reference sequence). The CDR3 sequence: CAWSGDRGNQPQHF. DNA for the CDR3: TGTGCCTGGAGCGGGGACAGAGGCAATCAGCCCCAGCATTTT.

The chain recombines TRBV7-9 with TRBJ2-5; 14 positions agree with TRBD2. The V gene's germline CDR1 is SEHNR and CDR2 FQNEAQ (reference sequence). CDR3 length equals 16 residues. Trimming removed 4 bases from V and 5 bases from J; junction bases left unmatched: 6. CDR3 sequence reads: CASSSTSGRAWETQYF. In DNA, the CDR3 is TGTGCCAGCAGCTCGACTAGCGGGAGGGCCTGGGAGACCCAGTACTTC.

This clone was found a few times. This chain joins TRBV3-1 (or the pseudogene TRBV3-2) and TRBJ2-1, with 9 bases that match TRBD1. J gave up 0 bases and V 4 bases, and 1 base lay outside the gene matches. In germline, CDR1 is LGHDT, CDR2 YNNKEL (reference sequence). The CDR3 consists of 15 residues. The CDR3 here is CASSRQGGSYNEQFF. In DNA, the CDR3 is TGTGCCAGCAGCCGACAGGGGGGCTCCTACAATGAGCAGTTCTTC.

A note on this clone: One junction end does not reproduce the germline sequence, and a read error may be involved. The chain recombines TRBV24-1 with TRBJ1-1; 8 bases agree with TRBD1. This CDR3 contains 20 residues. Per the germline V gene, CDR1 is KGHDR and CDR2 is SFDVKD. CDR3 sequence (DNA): TGTGCCCTCAACCGCTCCCAAGGCAGGGGGCCGGAGACGGGGAACTCTGAAGCTTTCTTT. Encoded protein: CALNRSQGRGPETGNSEAFF.

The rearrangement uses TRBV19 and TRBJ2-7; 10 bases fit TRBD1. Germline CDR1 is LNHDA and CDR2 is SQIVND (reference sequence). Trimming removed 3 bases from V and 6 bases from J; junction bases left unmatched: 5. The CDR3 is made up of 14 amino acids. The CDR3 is CASSIGTGEFEQYF. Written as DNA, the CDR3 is TGTGCCAGTAGTATTGGGACAGGGGAGTTCGAGCAGTACTTC.

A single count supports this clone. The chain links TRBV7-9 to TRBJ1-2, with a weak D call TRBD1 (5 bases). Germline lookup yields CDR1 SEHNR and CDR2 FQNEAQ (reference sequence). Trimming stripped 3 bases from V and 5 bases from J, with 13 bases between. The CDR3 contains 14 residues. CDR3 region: CASSLLTGGYGYTF. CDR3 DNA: TGTGCCAGCAGCTTGCTCACGGGGGGGTATGGCTACACCTTC.

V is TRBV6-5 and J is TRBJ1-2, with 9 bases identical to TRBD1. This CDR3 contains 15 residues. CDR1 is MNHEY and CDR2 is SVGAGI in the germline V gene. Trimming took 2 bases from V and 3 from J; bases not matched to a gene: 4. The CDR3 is CASSYGTGSHYGYTF. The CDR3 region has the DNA TGTGCCAGCAGTTACGGGACAGGGAGTCACTATGGCTACACCTTC.

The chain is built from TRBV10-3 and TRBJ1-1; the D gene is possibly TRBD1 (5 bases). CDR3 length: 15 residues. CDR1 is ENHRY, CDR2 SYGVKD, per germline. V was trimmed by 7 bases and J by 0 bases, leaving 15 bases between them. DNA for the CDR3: TGTGCCATCACGGGGGATCCTCTTATGAACACTGAAGCTTTCTTT. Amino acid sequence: CAITGDPLMNTEAFF.

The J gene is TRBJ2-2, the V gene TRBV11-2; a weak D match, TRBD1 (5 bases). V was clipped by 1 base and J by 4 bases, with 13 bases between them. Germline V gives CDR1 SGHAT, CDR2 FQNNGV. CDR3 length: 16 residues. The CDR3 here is CASSLVRGAGTGELFF. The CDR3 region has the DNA TGTGCCAGCAGCTTAGTTAGGGGCGCAGGCACCGGGGAGCTGTTTTTT.

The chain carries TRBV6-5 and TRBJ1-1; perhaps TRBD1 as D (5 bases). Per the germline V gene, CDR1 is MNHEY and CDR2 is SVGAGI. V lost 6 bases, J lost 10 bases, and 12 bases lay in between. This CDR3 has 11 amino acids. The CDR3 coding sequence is TGTGCCAGCAGCTCAGGGATACGAGCTTTCTTT. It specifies CASSSGIRAFF.

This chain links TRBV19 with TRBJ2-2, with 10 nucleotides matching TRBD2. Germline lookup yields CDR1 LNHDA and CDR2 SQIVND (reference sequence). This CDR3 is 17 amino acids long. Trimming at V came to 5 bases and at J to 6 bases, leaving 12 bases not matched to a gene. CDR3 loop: CASSPRASGRLAGELFF. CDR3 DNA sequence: TGTGCCAGTAGTCCCCGGGCTAGCGGGAGATTGGCCGGGGAGCTGTTTTTT.

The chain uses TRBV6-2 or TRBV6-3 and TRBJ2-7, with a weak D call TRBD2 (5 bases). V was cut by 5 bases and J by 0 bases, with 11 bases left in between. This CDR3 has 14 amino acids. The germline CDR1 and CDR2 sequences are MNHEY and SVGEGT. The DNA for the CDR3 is TGTGCCAGCAGTAACGCCGGGATCTCCTACGAGCAGTACTTC. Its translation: CASSNAGISYEQYF.

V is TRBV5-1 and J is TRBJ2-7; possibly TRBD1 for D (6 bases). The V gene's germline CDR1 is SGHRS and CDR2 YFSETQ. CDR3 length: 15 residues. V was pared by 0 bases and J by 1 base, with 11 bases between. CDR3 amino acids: CASSLAPGQSYEQYF. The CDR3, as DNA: TGCGCCAGCAGCTTGGCCCCGGGACAATCCTACGAGCAGTACTTC.

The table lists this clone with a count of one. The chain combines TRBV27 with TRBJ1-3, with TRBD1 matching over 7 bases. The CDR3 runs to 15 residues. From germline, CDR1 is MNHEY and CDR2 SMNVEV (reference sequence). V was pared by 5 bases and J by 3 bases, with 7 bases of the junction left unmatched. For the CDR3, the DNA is TGTGCCAGCAGTGTAAGGGGGCCTATTGGAAACACCATATATTTT. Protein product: CASSVRGPIGNTIYF.

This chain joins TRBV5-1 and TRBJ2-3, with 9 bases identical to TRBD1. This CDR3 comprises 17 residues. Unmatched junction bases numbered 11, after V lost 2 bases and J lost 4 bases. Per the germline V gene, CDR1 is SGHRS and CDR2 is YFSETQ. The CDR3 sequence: CASSFMGQGYVADTQYF. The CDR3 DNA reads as TGCGCCAGCAGCTTCATGGGACAGGGCTACGTGGCAGATACGCAGTATTTT.

The CDR3 DNA is TGTGCCACCAGTGAGGGGACAGGGGTAGGGTCCTACAATGAGCAGTTCTTC. Encoded protein: CATSEGTGVGSYNEQFF. J is TRBJ2-1 and V is TRBV24-1, with 10 nucleotides matching TRBD1. Germline CDR1 and CDR2: KGHDR and SFDVKD. The CDR3 is 17 amino acids. The V and J ends lost 4 bases and 1 base, in that order; junction bases with no gene match: 6.

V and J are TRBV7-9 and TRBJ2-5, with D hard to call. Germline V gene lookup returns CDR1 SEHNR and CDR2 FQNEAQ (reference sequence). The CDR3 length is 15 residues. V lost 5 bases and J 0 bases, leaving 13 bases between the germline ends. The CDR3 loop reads CASSLPSSDQETQYF. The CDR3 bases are TGTGCCAGCAGCCTGCCTTCGTCAGACCAAGAGACCCAGTACTTC.

The DNA of the CDR3 is TGTGCCAGCCACAAACCGAGCACAGATACGCAGTATTTT. It encodes CASHKPSTDTQYF. The chain carries TRBV28 and TRBJ2-3, with D uncertain. The CDR3 runs to 13 residues. V gave up 8 bases and J gave up 0 bases, with 9 bases separating them. Germline V gene lookup returns CDR1 MDHEN and CDR2 SYDVKM.

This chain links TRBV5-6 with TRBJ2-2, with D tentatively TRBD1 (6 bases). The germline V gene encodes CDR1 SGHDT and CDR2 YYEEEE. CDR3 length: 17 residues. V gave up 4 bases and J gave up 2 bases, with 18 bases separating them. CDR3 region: CASSLGQFPANTGELFF. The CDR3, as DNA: TGTGCCAGCAGCCTAGGACAGTTTCCCGCCAACACCGGGGAGCTGTTTTTT.

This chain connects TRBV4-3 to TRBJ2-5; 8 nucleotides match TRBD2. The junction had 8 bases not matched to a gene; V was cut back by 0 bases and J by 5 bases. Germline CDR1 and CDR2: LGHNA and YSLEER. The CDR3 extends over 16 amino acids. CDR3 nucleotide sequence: TGCGCCAGCAGCCAAGAGTGGAGCGGGGGCTGGGAGACCCAGTACTTC. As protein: CASSQEWSGGWETQYF.

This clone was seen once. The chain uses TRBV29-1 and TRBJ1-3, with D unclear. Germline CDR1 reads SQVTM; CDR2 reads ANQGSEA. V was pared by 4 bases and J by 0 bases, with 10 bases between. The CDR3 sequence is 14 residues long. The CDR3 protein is CSVGGQNSGNTIYF. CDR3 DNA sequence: TGCAGCGTTGGCGGGCAGAACTCTGGAAACACCATATATTTT.

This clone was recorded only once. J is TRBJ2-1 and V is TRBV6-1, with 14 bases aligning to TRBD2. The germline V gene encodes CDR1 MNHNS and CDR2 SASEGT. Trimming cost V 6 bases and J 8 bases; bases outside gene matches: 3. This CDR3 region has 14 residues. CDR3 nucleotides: TGTGCCAGCAGGGGGACTAGCGGGGGTGATGAGCAGTTCTTC. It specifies CASRGTSGGDEQFF.

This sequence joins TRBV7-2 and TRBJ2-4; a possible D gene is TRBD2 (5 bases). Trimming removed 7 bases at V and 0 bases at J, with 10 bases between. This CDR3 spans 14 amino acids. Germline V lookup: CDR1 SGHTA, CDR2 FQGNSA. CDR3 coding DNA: TGTGCCAGCACCCCCGGGATAGCCAAAAACATTCAGTACTTC. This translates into CASTPGIAKNIQYF.